The sequence of this T cell receptor beta chain was determined in a study of patients and donors after allogeneic stem cell transplantation. MiXCR was run by TCRdb on the RT-PCR reads, yielding one entry per CDR3 protein. The sample carries hundreds of thousands of distinct CDR3 sequences, around 15% recorded once. The CDR3 runs to 10 residues. Germline trimming cut 6 bases from V and 5 bases from J; bases unmatched to any gene: 0. CDR1 is DFQATT and CDR2 is SNEGSKA in the germline V gene (reference sequence). The sample holds many counts of this clonotype. The chain is built from TRBV20-1 and TRBJ1-1; TRBD1 aligns across 7 bases. The sequencing sample was made of blood, either unsorted or a sorted T cell fraction (not recorded which). The receptor comes from a human donor who was either an allogeneic HSCT recipient or a stem cell or donor lymphocyte infusion donor (not recorded which). It is not recorded whose cells these are; they may come from a transplant donor. For the CDR3, the DNA is TGCAGTGCCAGGGGGACTGAAGCTTTCTTT. This codes for CSARGTEAFF.